A single sample is the source of the 8 T cell receptor beta chains below, sequenced in a study of blood T cell repertoires in COVID-19. Using immunoSEQ multiplex PCR, the repertoire was profiled, and TCRdb retains in-frame clones only, with some absent. In the table there are 60,000 to 65,000 clones, 84% of which are singletons. Material: peripheral blood. The receptors derive from a man aged 60 to 69 with COVID-19, enrolled during active disease.

DNA for the CDR3: TGTGCCAGCAGCCCAGGACAGGGGGAATACGAGCAGTACTTC. This encodes CASSPGQGEYEQYF. The V and J genes are TRBV7-9 and TRBJ2-7, with 10 bases lining up with TRBD1. The CDR3 extends over 14 amino acids. Germline V gene data show CDR1 as SEHNR and CDR2 as FQNEAQ (reference sequence). J lost 4 bases, V lost 5 bases, and 5 bases had no gene match.

The CDR3 DNA reads as TGTGCCAGCAGCTTAGCGTGGTCGACAGGCATGAACACTGAAGCTTTCTTT. Protein: CASSLAWSTGMNTEAFF. The rearrangement uses TRBV7-9 and TRBJ1-1, with D possibly TRBD1 on 6 matching bases. This CDR3 is 17 amino acids long. Germline-derived CDR1 and CDR2 are SEHNR and FQNEAQ (reference sequence). Trimming stripped 0 bases from V and 0 bases from J, with 14 bases between. The variable domain in full, completed from reference TRBV7-9 and TRBJ1-1, reads DTGVSQNPRHKITKRGQNVTFRCDPISEHNRLYWYRQTLGQGPEFLTYFQNEAQLEKSRLLSDRFSAERPKGSFSTLEIQRTEQGDSAMYLCASSLAWSTGMNTEAFFGQGTRLTVV.

This chain connects TRBV5-1 to TRBJ2-5, with TRBD1 matching over 11 bases. J gave up 5 bases and V 0 bases, and 6 bases lay outside the gene matches. CDR1 is SGHRS and CDR2 is YFSETQ in the germline V gene. CDR3 length: 16 residues. The CDR3 region is CASSLAGTGGGETQYF. DNA of the CDR3: TGCGCCAGCAGCTTGGCCGGGACAGGGGGTGGGGAGACCCAGTACTTC.

The rearrangement links TRBV5-4 to TRBJ1-1; no reliable D call. Germline V gives CDR1 SGHNT, CDR2 YYREEE (reference sequence). CDR3 length: 16 residues. V lost 0 bases to trimming and J lost 3 bases, with 15 bases between them. CDR3 bases: TGTGCCAGCAGCTTGGGCCGAGCGGGTGGGGACACTGAAGCTTTCTTT. Its protein product is CASSLGRAGGDTEAFF.

This clone was found a few times. This rearrangement joins TRBV5-4 to TRBJ1-3, with D maybe TRBD1 (5 bases). Germline V lookup: CDR1 SGHNT, CDR2 YYREEE (reference sequence). V lost 3 bases and J lost 4, with 17 bases in between. CDR3 length: 16 amino acids. This chain's CDR3 is CASSSKTQGSGNTIYF. The CDR3 nucleotides read TGTGCCAGCAGCTCCAAAACCCAGGGATCCGGAAACACCATATATTTT.

The V and J genes are TRBV6-7 and TRBJ1-2; weak D call: TRBD1 (6 bases). TRBV6-7 is reported as an ORF; its role is uncertain. V lost 9 bases, J lost 4 bases, and 15 bases lay in between. This CDR3 region has 13 residues. Here the CDR3 DNA reads TGTGCCAGTAAAAGGGGGTTGGTCTATGGCTACACCTTC. This translates into CASKRGLVYGYTF.

The gene calls are TRBV18 and TRBJ2-1; 14 bases are a match to TRBD2. The CDR3 length is 16 residues. CDR1 is KGHSH and CDR2 is LQKENI in the germline V gene. Trimming took 4 bases from V and 9 from J; bases not matched to a gene: 8. The CDR3 region is CASSHSGTSGSGEQFF. The CDR3 nucleotides read TGTGCCAGCTCACACTCCGGGACTAGCGGGAGTGGTGAGCAGTTCTTC.

V and J are TRBV5-1 and TRBJ2-7; possible D gene TRBD1, 5 bases. The CDR3 covers 13 residues. CDR1 SGHRS and CDR2 YFSETQ come from the germline V gene. V shed 1 base and J shed 2 bases, with 7 bases lying between them. The CDR3 here is CASSLTGTYEQYF. CDR3 coding DNA: TGCGCCAGCAGCTTGACAGGTACCTACGAGCAGTACTTC.